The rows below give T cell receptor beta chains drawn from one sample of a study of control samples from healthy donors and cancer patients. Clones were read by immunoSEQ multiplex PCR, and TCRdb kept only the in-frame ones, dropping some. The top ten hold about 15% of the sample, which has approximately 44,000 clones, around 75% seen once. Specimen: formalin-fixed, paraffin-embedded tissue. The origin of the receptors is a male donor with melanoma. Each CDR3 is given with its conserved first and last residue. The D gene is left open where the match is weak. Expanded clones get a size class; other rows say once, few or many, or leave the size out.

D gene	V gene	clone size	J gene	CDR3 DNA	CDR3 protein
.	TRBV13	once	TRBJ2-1	TGTGCCAGCAGCCCCGCCTGGTACAATGAGCAGTTCTTC	CASSPAWYNEQFF
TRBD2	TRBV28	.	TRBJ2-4	TGTGCCAGCAGTTTAAGCGGGAGTGACATTCAGTACTTC	CASSLSGSDIQYF
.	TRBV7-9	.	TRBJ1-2	TGTGCCAGCAGCTTAGCTCGGCAGATCTATGGCTACACCTTC	CASSLARQIYGYTF
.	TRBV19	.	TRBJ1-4	TGTGCCAGTCGCCAGGGGCAGGATGAAAAACTGTTTTTT	CASRQGQDEKLFF
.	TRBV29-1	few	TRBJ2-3	TGCAGCGTATCTCCTAGCGCCCTGGGGGATACGCAGTATTTT	CSVSPSALGDTQYF
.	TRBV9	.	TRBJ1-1	TGTGCCAGCAGCGTAGTTTGGGACACTGAAGCTTTCTTT	CASSVVWDTEAFF
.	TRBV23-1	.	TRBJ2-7	TGCGCCAGCAGCCAGGGGCCCTACGAGCAGTACTTC	CASSQGPYEQYF
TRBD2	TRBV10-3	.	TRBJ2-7	TGTGCCATCAGTGAGGGTCTAGCGGGAGACCCTTCCTACGAGCAATACTTC	CAISEGLAGDPSYEQYF
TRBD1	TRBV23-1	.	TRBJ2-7	TGCGCCAGCAGCCGGGACAGGGTGAGAGACGAGCAGTACTTC	CASSRDRVRDEQYF
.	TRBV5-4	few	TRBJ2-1	TGTGCCAGCAGCTCCGGGACGGCGGAGTTCAATGAGCAGTTCTTC	CASSSGTAEFNEQFF
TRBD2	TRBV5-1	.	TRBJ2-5	TGCGCCAGCAGCCCGGGACTAGCGGGAGAAGAGACCCAGTACTTC	CASSPGLAGEETQYF